This T cell receptor (beta chain) was found in a study of T cell responses to AZD1222 COVID-19 vaccine. Notes on the study in general: Increases in Spike-specific TCR breadth and depth were seen after two AZD1222 doses. Variant regions that are unmutated are reportedly the target of nearly half of spike-specific TCRs. Mostly white British, mostly female donors; authors suggested clonal diversity may be underestimated. Sampling that yielded the repertoires occurred only after the peak T cell response.

In the case of this clone: Its cognate antigen is unknown.

Assay used: immunoSEQ multiplex PCR; TCRdb lists only in-frame clones, some missing. Among 90,000 to 150,000 clones listed, roughly 89% were seen once. Trimming took 5 bases from V and 0 from J, leaving 15 bases between them. CDR3 length: 16 amino acids. Germline-derived CDR1 and CDR2 are SGHRS and YFSETQ. The sample was peripheral blood, taken 28 days after the second AZD1222 dose. The clonotype was recovered from an adult who received the AZD1222 COVID-19 vaccine. The chain combines TRBV5-1 with TRBJ2-1; no clear D gene. In nucleotides, the CDR3 is TGCGCCAGCAGGGTCGGTCTGGCGCCCTCCTACAATGAGCAGTTCTTC. Translating it yields CASRVGLAPSYNEQFF.